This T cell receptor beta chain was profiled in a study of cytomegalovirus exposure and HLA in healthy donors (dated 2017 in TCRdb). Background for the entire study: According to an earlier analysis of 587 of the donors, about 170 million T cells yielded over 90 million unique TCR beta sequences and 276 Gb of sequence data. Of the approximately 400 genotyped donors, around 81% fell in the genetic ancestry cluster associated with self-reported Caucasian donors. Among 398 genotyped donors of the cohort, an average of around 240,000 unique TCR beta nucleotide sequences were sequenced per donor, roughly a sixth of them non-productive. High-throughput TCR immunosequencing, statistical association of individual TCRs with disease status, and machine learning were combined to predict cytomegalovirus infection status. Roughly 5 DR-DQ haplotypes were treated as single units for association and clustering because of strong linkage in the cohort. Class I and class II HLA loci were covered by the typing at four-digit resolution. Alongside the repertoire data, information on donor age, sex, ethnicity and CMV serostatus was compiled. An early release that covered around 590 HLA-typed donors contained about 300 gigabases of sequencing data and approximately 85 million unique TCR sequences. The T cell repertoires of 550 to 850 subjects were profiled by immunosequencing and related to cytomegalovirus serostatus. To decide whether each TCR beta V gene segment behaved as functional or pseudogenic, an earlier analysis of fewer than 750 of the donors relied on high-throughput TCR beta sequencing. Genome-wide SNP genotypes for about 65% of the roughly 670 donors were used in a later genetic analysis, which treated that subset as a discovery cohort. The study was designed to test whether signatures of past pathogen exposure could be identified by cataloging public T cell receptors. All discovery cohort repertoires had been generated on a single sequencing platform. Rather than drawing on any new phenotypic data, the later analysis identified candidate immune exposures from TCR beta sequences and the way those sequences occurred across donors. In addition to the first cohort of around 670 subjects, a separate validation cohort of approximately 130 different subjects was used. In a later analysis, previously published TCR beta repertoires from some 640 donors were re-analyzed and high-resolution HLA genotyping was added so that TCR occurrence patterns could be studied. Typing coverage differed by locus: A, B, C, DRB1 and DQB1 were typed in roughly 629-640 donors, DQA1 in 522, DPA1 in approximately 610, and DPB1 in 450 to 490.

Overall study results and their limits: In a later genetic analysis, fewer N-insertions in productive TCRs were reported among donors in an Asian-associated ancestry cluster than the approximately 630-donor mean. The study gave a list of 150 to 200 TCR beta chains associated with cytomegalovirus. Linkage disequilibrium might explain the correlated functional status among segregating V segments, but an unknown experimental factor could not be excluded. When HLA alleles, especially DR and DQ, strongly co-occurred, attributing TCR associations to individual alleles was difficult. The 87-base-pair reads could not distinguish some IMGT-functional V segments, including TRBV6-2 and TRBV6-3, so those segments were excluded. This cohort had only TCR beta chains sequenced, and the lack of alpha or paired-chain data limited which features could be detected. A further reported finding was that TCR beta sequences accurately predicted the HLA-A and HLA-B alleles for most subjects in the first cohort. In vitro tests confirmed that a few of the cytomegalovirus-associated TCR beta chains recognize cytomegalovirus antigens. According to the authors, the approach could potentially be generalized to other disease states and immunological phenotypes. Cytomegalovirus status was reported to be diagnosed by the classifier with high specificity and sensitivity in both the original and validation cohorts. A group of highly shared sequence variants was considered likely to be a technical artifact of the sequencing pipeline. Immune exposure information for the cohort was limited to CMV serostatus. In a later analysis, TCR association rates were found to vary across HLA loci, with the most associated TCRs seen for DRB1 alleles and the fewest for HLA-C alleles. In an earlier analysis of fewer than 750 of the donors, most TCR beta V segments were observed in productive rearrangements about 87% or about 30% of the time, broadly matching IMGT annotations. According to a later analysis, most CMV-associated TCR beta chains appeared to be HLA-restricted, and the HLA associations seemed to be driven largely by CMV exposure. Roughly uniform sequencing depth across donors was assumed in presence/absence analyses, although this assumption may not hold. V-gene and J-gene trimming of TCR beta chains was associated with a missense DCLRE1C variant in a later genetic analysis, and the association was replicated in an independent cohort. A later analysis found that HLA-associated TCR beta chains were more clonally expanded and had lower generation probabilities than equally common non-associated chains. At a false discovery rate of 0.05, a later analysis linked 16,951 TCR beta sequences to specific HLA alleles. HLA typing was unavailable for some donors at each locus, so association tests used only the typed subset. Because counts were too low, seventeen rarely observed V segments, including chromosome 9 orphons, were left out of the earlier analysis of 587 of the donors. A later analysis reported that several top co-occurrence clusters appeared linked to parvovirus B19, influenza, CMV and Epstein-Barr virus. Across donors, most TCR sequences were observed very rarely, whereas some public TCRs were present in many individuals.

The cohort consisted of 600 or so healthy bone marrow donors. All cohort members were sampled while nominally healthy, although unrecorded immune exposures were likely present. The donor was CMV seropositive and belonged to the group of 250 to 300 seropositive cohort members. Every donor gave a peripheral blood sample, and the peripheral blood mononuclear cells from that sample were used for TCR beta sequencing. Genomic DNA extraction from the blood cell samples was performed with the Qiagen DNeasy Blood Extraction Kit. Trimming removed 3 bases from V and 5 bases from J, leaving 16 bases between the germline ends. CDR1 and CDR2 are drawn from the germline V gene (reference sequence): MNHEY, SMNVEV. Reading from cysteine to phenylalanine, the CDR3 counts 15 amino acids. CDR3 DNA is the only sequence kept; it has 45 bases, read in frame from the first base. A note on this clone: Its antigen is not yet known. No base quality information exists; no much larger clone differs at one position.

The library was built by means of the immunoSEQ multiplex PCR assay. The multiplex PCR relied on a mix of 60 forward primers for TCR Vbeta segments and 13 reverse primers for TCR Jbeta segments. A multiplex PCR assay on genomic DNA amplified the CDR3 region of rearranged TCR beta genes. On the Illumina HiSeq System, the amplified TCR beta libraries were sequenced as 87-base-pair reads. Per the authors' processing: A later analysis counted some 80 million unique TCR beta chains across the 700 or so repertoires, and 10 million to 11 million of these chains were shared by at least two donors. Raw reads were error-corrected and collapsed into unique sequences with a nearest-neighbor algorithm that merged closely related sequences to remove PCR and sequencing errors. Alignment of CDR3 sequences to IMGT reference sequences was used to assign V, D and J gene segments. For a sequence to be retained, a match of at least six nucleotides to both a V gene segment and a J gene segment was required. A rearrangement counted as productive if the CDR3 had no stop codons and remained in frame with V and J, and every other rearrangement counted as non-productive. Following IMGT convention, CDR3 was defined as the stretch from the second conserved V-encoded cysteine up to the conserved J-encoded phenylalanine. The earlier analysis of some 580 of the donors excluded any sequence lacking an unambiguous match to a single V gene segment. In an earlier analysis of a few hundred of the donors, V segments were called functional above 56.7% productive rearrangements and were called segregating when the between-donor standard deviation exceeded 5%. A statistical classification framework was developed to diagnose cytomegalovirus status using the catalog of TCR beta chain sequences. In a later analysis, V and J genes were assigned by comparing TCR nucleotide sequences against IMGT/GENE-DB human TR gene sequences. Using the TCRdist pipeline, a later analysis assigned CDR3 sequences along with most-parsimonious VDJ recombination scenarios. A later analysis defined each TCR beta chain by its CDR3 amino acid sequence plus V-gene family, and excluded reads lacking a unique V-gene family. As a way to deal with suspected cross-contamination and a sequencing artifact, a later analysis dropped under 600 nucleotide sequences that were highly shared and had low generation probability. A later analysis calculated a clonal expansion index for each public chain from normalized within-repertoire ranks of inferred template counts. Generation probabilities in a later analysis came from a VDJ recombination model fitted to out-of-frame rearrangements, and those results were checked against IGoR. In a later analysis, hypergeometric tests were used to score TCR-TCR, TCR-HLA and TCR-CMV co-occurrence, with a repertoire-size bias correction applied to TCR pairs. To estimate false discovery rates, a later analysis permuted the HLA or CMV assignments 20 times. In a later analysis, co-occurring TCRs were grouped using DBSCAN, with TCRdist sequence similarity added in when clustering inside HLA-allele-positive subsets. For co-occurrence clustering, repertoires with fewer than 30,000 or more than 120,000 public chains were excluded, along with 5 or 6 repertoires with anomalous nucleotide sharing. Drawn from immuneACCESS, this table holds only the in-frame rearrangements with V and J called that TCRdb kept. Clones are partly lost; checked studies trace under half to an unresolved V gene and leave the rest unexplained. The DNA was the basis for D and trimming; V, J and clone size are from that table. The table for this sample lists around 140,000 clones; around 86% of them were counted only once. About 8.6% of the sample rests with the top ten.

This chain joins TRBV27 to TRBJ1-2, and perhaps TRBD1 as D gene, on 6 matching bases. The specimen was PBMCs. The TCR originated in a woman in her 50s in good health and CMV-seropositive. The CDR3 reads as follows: CASSFWGGAEYGYTF. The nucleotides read TGTGCCAGCAGTTTTTGGGGGGGGGCCGAATATGGCTACACCTTC.